A selection of T cell receptor beta chains follows, all from one sample in a study of T-cell reconstitution after alpha-beta-depleted transplantation in children. TCRdb re-derived calls from the PCR reads in MiXCR, one entry per CDR3 protein. The data show a few hundred thousand distinct CDR3 sequences, about 25% seen once. The input for sequencing was PBMCs, taken before TCRalphabeta/CD19-depleted stem cell transplant. These receptor sequences come from a girl aged 2 to 10 with Fanconi anemia, due to receive a stem cell transplant. Both conserved end residues are part of each CDR3. A D gene is named only where the DNA matches it firmly. Rows give clone size only sometimes, using once, few, many, or a class for an expanded clone.

TRBV20-1	TRBD2	TRBJ2-1	many	CSARIGLAGYNEQFF	TGCAGTGCTCGCATTGGACTAGCCGGATACAATGAGCAGTTCTTC
TRBV30	.	TRBJ2-1	.	CAWRRGYNEQFF	TGTGCCTGGAGACGCGGTTACAATGAGCAGTTCTTC
TRBV7-9	.	TRBJ2-5	.	CASSSETRQETQYF	TGTGCCAGCAGCTCAGAAACGAGGCAAGAGACCCAGTACTTC
TRBV12-3/TRBV12-4	TRBD2	TRBJ2-7	.	CAILLAGVGEQYF	TGTGCCATCCTACTAGCGGGAGTTGGCGAGCAGTACTTC
TRBV9	.	TRBJ2-1	many	CASSVVYNEQFF	TGTGCCAGCAGCGTAGTGTATAATGAGCAGTTCTTC
TRBV4-2	.	TRBJ2-1	few	CASSQEVHNEQFF	TGTGCCAGCAGCCAAGAGGTCCACAATGAGCAGTTCTTC
TRBV28	TRBD2	TRBJ2-1	.	CASRHSGRAGYNEQFF	TGTGCCAGCAGACATAGCGGGAGGGCGGGATACAATGAGCAGTTCTTC
TRBV12-3/TRBV12-4	.	TRBJ2-7	many	CASSLREGDEQYF	TGTGCCAGCAGTCTCAGAGAGGGGGACGAGCAGTACTTC
TRBV18	.	TRBJ2-1	once	CASSPPNGRSLNEQFF	TGTGCCAGCTCACCACCGAACGGGAGAAGTCTCAATGAGCAGTTCTTC
TRBV5-6	.	TRBJ2-1	many	CASSTVSEWEQFF	TGTGCCAGCAGTACGGTTTCTGAGTGGGAGCAGTTCTTC
TRBV12-3/TRBV12-4	TRBD2	TRBJ2-1	.	CASSLRAGDYNEQFF	TGTGCCAGCAGTTTGAGGGCGGGGGACTACAATGAGCAGTTCTTC
TRBV28	.	TRBJ2-5	many	CASSLSVSDRETQYF	TGTGCCAGCAGTTTATCGGTTTCGGACAGAGAGACCCAGTACTTC
TRBV28	.	TRBJ2-3	few	CASSLWGAGLTDTQYF	TGTGCCAGCAGTTTATGGGGGGCGGGACTCACAGATACGCAGTATTTT
TRBV29-1	TRBD1	TRBJ1-2	many	CSVARPGAGGDGYTF	TGCAGCGTTGCAAGGCCTGGAGCAGGGGGCGATGGCTACACCTTC
TRBV20-1	.	TRBJ2-5	few	CSATGYQETQYF	TGCAGTGCTACAGGGTACCAAGAGACCCAGTACTTC
TRBV7-2	.	TRBJ2-7	few	CASSLQRSSYEQYF	TGTGCCAGCAGCTTGCAGCGGAGTTCCTACGAGCAGTACTTC
TRBV11-2	TRBD2	TRBJ2-3	.	CASTKTSGFTDTQYF	TGTGCCAGCACCAAGACTAGCGGGTTCACAGATACGCAGTATTTT
TRBV7-2	TRBD2	TRBJ2-1	many	CASSLGRGGYNEQFF	TGTGCCAGCAGCTTAGGGCGGGGGGGTTACAATGAGCAGTTCTTC
TRBV29-1	TRBD1	TRBJ2-5	.	CSVDRDSHAQETQYF	TGCAGCGTGGACCGGGACAGCCATGCACAAGAGACCCAGTACTTC
TRBV6-5	.	TRBJ2-7	few	CASSYSELASYEQYF	TGTGCCAGCAGTTATTCCGAGCTAGCCTCCTACGAGCAGTACTTC
TRBV5-1	TRBD2	TRBJ2-1	.	CASSLGLAGASEQFF	TGCGCCAGCAGCTTGGGACTAGCGGGAGCATCTGAGCAGTTCTTC
TRBV5-6	TRBD1	TRBJ2-1	many	CASSLGTGINEQFF	TGTGCCAGCAGCTTGGGGACAGGGATCAATGAGCAGTTCTTC
TRBV2	.	TRBJ2-3	many	CATERSGRSTDTQYF	TGTGCCACCGAGCGGAGCGGACGGAGCACAGATACGCAGTATTTT
TRBV12-3/TRBV12-4	TRBD1	TRBJ2-7	.	CASTLLGQGSYEQYF	TGTGCCAGCACATTGTTGGGACAGGGGTCCTACGAGCAGTACTTC
TRBV29-1	.	TRBJ2-5	many	CSVDATRRGTQYF	TGCAGCGTTGACGCAACAAGGAGGGGGACCCAGTACTTC
TRBV20-1	TRBD1	TRBJ2-5	few	CSASDRAIHPSQETQYF	TGCAGTGCTTCCGACAGGGCAATTCACCCAAGCCAAGAGACCCAGTACTTC
TRBV12-3/TRBV12-4	TRBD1	TRBJ1-1	many	CASGANQGVGNTEAFF	TGTGCCAGTGGGGCTAACCAGGGGGTAGGGAACACTGAAGCTTTCTTT
TRBV20-1	.	TRBJ2-1	.	CSAPGLLDSYNEQFF	TGCAGTGCCCCGGGACTCCTCGACTCCTACAATGAGCAGTTCTTC
TRBV25-1	.	TRBJ2-6	.	CASSEGPKYSGANVLTF	TGTGCCAGCAGTGAGGGGCCGAAATACTCTGGGGCCAACGTCCTGACTTTC
TRBV10-2	TRBD2	TRBJ2-3	many	CASGTSGRQYF	TGCGCCAGCGGGACTAGCGGGAGACAGTATTTT
TRBV12-3/TRBV12-4	.	TRBJ2-3	.	CASSLMGEGDTQYF	TGTGCCAGCAGTTTGATGGGAGAGGGAGATACGCAGTATTTT
TRBV20-1	.	TRBJ1-2	few	CSARDGPGVYGYTF	TGCAGTGCTAGAGATGGTCCGGGGGTCTATGGCTACACCTTC
TRBV9	TRBD1	TRBJ2-3	few	CASSARQGPHTDTQYF	TGTGCCAGCAGCGCCCGACAGGGTCCACACACAGATACGCAGTATTTT
TRBV18	.	TRBJ2-2	few	CASSPTRTGELFF	TGTGCCAGCTCACCTACGAGGACCGGGGAGCTGTTTTTT
TRBV20-1	.	TRBJ2-7	many	CSASRGGEYELYF	TGCAGTGCTTCCCGGGGTGGCGAGTACGAGCTGTACTTC
TRBV28	TRBD1	TRBJ2-7	.	CASRGTGASYEQYF	TGTGCCAGCAGAGGGACAGGGGCTTCCTACGAGCAGTACTTC
TRBV20-1	.	TRBJ2-7	many	CSARDGGTQYF	TGCAGTGCTAGAGATGGAGGGACTCAGTACTTC
TRBV4-1	.	TRBJ2-6	many	CASSQAGTGANVLTF	TGCGCCAGCAGCCAAGCAGGGACTGGGGCCAACGTCCTGACTTTC
TRBV28	TRBD1	TRBJ1-6	.	CASSLPDRGPDSPLHF	TGTGCCAGCAGTTTACCGGACAGGGGGCCGGATTCACCCCTCCACTTT
TRBV28	TRBD2	TRBJ2-3	.	CASNGRERGAGDTQYF	TGTGCCAGCAATGGGAGGGAAAGAGGGGCAGGAGATACGCAGTATTTT
TRBV2	TRBD1	TRBJ2-5	.	CASSYAGTGGETQYF	TGTGCCAGCAGCTACGCCGGGACAGGAGGGGAGACCCAGTACTTC